This TCR beta chain was recovered during a study of cytomegalovirus exposure and HLA in healthy donors. Findings and limits, study-wide: Sequencing likely caused a cluster of highly shared sequence variants.

Primers for the PCR totalled 60 Vbeta and 13 Jbeta. As handled by the study authors: Among the unique TCR beta chains that a later analysis counted, about 85 million in all, about 11 million were shared. Here immunoSEQ multiplex PCR was the method, and the copy in TCRdb shows in-frame clones only, minus some. V, J and clone size are taken as reported in that table, and D and trimming were inferred from the DNA itself. Of 66,000 or so clones listed, roughly 90% were seen once; the top ten hold approximately 1.5%. This clone was counted once. Its target is not known. The donors (healthy individuals) were bone marrow donors. The CDR3 spans 14 residues. Trimming left V 3 bases short and J 5 bases short, with 14 bases between. Germline values: CDR1 SGHRS, CDR2 YFSETQ.

This clonotype was sampled from a man in his thirties or forties in good health and CMV-seropositive. This sequence joins TRBV5-1 and TRBJ2-5; no clear D. The sequenced sample was PBMCs. The CDR3 DNA follows: TGCGCCAGCAGCTCCGATCTGGGCCAGGAGACCCAGTACTTC. As protein: CASSSDLGQETQYF.